A single sample gave rise to the 24 T cell receptor beta chains below, sequenced in a study of CD8 T cells in ankylosing spondylitis. TCRdb passed the 5' RACE reads through MiXCR, listing each CDR3 protein once. The table shows roughly 190,000 distinct CDR3 sequences, with roughly 13% occurring only once. Input material: blood, either unsorted or a sorted T cell fraction (not recorded which). These receptors originate from a male donor with ankylosing spondylitis or in good health (not recorded which).

Comment on this clonotype: A much larger clonotype is one base distant, so this may be a read error. The gene calls are TRBV5-1 and TRBJ2-1; 7 bases are a match to TRBD2. The CDR3 has 15 residues. The germline V gene encodes CDR1 SGHRS and CDR2 YFSETQ. CDR3 sequence reads: CTSSLGTSEYNEQFF. CDR3 DNA sequence: TGCACCAGCAGCTTGGGAACTAGCGAGTACAATGAGCAGTTCTTC.

The rearrangement links TRBV13 to TRBJ2-2, with D possibly being TRBD1 (6 bases). This CDR3 is built from 23 residues. Trimming left V 5 bases short and J 0 bases short, with 34 bases between. Germline-derived CDR1 and CDR2 are PRHDT and FYEKMQ (reference sequence). The DNA for the CDR3 is TGTGCCAGCAGCCCCGGGATCCTCTGCGAACGAGGGGGTGAGGTACCGAACACCGGGGAGCTGTTTTTT. Translating gives CASSPGILCERGGEVPNTGELFF. Together with reference TRBV13 and TRBJ2-2, the CDR3 gives the full variable domain: AAGVIQSPRHLIKEKRETATLKCYPIPRHDTVYWYQQGPGQDPQFLISFYEKMQSDKGSIPDRFSAQQFSDYHSELNMSSLELGDSALYFCASSPGILCERGGEVPNTGELFFGEGSRLTVL.

This clonotype showed up just a few times. The gene calls are TRBV4-1 and TRBJ2-1; D not certain. CDR3 length: 14 residues. Germline V gene lookup returns CDR1 MGHRA and CDR2 YSYEKL. The germline V and J ends were trimmed by 3 bases and 7 bases, with 13 bases remaining between them. CDR3 loop: CASSHVPGLNEQFF. The CDR3 coding sequence is TGCGCCAGCAGCCACGTCCCGGGTTTAAATGAGCAGTTCTTC.

The gene calls are TRBV6-5 and TRBJ1-1; TRBD1 agrees at 7 bases. The germline V gene encodes CDR1 MNHEY and CDR2 SVGAGI. This CDR3 has 15 residues. V gave up 0 bases and J gave up 5 bases; unmatched junction bases: 6. The CDR3 here is CASSYSQGSGTEAFF. In nucleotides, the CDR3 is TGTGCCAGCAGTTACTCACAGGGGTCGGGTACTGAAGCTTTCTTT.

This clonotype was detected a few times. The V call is TRBV12-3 or TRBV12-4, the J call TRBJ1-4; 9 bases map to TRBD1. This CDR3 is 15 amino acids long. The trim removed 2 bases at V and 8 bases at J, leaving 6 bases unmatched. CDR3 nucleotide sequence: TGTGCCAGCAGTTTATTTACAGGGGGCGCGGAAAAACTGTTTTTT. Amino acids: CASSLFTGGAEKLFF.

The genes are TRBV7-6 and TRBJ2-3; perhaps TRBD1 as D (6 bases). Germline V lookup: CDR1 SGHVS, CDR2 FNYEAQ. The ends were cut back, 8 bases at V and 4 bases at J, with 13 bases in the middle. The CDR3 length is 13 residues. CDR3 in amino acids: CASQGPMADTQYF. DNA for the CDR3: TGTGCCAGCCAGGGGCCCATGGCAGATACGCAGTATTTT.

This clonotype has at least ten counts. The CDR3 protein is CSAAPQSGEQFF. The CDR3 DNA reads TGCAGCGCTGCTCCGCAATCCGGTGAGCAGTTCTTC. The V and J genes are TRBV29-1 and TRBJ2-1; no clear D. Germline lookup yields CDR1 SQVTM and CDR2 ANQGSEA. V gave up 7 bases and J gave up 9 bases, with 16 bases separating them. CDR3 length equals 12 residues.

This clonotype showed up just a few times. The V call is TRBV10-2, the J call TRBJ2-3; D not resolved. The germline CDR1 and CDR2 sequences are WSHSY and SAAADI. This CDR3 spans 10 amino acids. Deletions cut 10 bases from V and 5 bases from J, with 7 bases between. The CDR3 spells CATFLDTQYF. The CDR3 nucleotides read TGCGCCACCTTCCTAGATACGCAGTATTTT.

The J gene is TRBJ1-1, the V gene TRBV10-3; no firm D call. CDR1 is ENHRY, CDR2 SYGVKD, per germline. Trimming shortened V by 6 bases and J by 3 bases, and 8 bases separated the two germline ends. This CDR3 spans 12 amino acids. The CDR3 DNA follows: TGTGCCATCAGGGTTGGGGACACTGAAGCTTTCTTT. This translates into CAIRVGDTEAFF.

This chain connects TRBV30 to TRBJ1-4; 12 positions match TRBD1. Germline V CDR1 and CDR2: GTSNPN, SVGIG (reference sequence). This CDR3 has 16 amino acids. V lost 4 bases and J lost 3; bases outside the gene matches: 6. CDR3 sequence (DNA): TGTGCCTGGAACCCCGGGACAGGGGGCCCTAATGAAAAACTGTTTTTT. This gives the protein CAWNPGTGGPNEKLFF.

This clonotype was counted once. The chain carries TRBV19 and TRBJ2-1; unclear D gene. Germline V gene sequence: CDR1 LNHDA, CDR2 SQIVND (reference sequence). V shed 6 bases and J shed 1 base, with 7 bases lying between them. This CDR3 contains 13 residues. CDR3 bases: TGTGCCAGTAGCCACTATTCCTACAATGAGCAGTTCTTC. Amino acids: CASSHYSYNEQFF.

The chain employs TRBV15 and TRBJ1-1; D gene ambiguous. Germline V gene sequence: CDR1 LNHNV, CDR2 YYDKDF (reference sequence). The V gene lost 3 bases and the J gene lost 7 bases, with 12 bases spanning the gap. CDR3 length: 13 amino acids. The CDR3 nucleotides read TGTGCCACCAGCAGGAACCGGTGGAGTGAAGCTTTCTTT. Amino acids: CATSRNRWSEAFF.

This clonotype was counted between two and nine times. This chain uses TRBV4-1 with TRBJ1-2; perhaps TRBD1 as D (5 bases). The CDR3 spans 16 residues. From germline, CDR1 is MGHRA and CDR2 YSYEKL. The V end was cut by 2 bases, the J end by 4 bases, with 17 bases between. In nucleotides, the CDR3 is TGCGCCAGCAGCCAAAAGCCCCCCGACAGACTCTATGGCTACACCTTC. Translated, it gives CASSQKPPDRLYGYTF.

This clonotype was seen more than once but under ten times. J is TRBJ2-1 and V is TRBV27, with 9 bases lining up with TRBD1. This CDR3 comprises 16 residues. J lost 5 bases, V lost 3 bases, and 8 bases had no gene match. CDR1 is MNHEY, CDR2 SMNVEV, per germline (reference sequence). This CDR3 is CASSLGQGEINNEQFF. DNA for the CDR3: TGTGCCAGCAGTTTGGGACAGGGCGAAATAAACAATGAGCAGTTCTTC.

A note on this clonotype: A much more abundant neighbour one base away suggests this may be a read error. The gene calls are TRBV12-3 or TRBV12-4 and TRBJ1-4; D is perhaps TRBD1 (5 bases). Deletions cut 4 bases from V and 7 bases from J, with 7 bases between. The CDR3 loop spans 12 amino acids. In DNA, the CDR3 is TGTGCCAGCAGTTCGAGGGGTGAAAAACTGTTTTTT. Translated, it gives CASSSRGEKLFF.

The CDR3 is CASSQEWGKAFF. Written as DNA, the CDR3 is TGCGCCAGCAGCCAAGAATGGGGAAAAGCTTTCTTT. J is TRBJ1-1 and V is TRBV4-1, with unresolved D. In germline, CDR1 is MGHRA, CDR2 YSYEKL. This CDR3 is 12 amino acids long. Trimming took 0 bases from V and 9 from J, leaving 8 bases between them.

The gene calls are TRBV19 and TRBJ2-7, with a tentative D call TRBD2 (5 bases). Germline V CDR1 and CDR2: LNHDA, SQIVND (reference sequence). The V and J ends lost 1 base and 2 bases respectively, with 9 bases between them. The CDR3 runs to 14 residues. This CDR3 is CASSIGYGTYEQYF. Here the CDR3 DNA reads TGTGCCAGTAGTATAGGGTACGGGACCTACGAGCAGTACTTC.

This clonotype has just a few counts. The chain uses TRBV5-1 and TRBJ1-4, with 7 bases matching TRBD1. The CDR3 spans 15 residues. Germline V gives CDR1 SGHRS, CDR2 YFSETQ. V shed 4 bases and J 0 bases; nucleotides not matched to a gene: 3. The CDR3 loop is CASSQGQSTNEKLFF. In DNA form, the CDR3 reads TGCGCCAGCAGCCAGGGACAGTCAACTAATGAAAAACTGTTTTTT.

This clonotype was seen more than once but under ten times. The gene calls are TRBV9 and TRBJ1-1; no clear D. The CDR3 has 14 residues. Deletions cut 3 bases from V and 5 bases from J, with 14 bases between. Germline V gene sequence: CDR1 SGDLS, CDR2 YYNGEE. The DNA for the CDR3 is TGTGCCAGCAGCGGCCAAAGCACTGGGACTGAAGCTTTCTTT. This encodes CASSGQSTGTEAFF.

CDR3 bases: TGTGCCAGCAGCTTAGTGGGGTACCAAGAGACCCAGTACTTC. It is translated as CASSLVGYQETQYF. V gene TRBV7-9 combines with J gene TRBJ2-5; D is undetermined. Trimming stripped 1 base from V and 0 bases from J, with 6 bases between. Per the germline V gene, CDR1 is SEHNR and CDR2 is FQNEAQ (reference sequence). This CDR3 contains 14 residues.

In its sample, this clonotype was seen a few times. This chain uses TRBV4-2 with TRBJ1-1; D not resolved. Trimming shortened V by 0 bases and J by 5 bases, and 1 base separated the two germline ends. CDR1 is LGHNA, CDR2 YNFKEQ, per germline. CDR3 length equals 11 residues. This CDR3 reads CASSQDTEAFF. Written as DNA, the CDR3 is TGTGCCAGCAGCCAAGATACTGAAGCTTTCTTT.

This clonotype has just a few counts. The chain has TRBV27 and TRBJ2-7, with a possible D match to TRBD2 (6 bases). This CDR3 is 15 amino acids long. Germline values: CDR1 MNHEY, CDR2 SMNVEV (reference sequence). Between the trimmed V and J ends, which lost 2 bases and 5 bases, there was a span of 16 bases. The CDR3: CASSLGRSPKDEQYF. The CDR3 region has the DNA TGTGCCAGCAGTTTAGGGAGGTCCCCGAAAGACGAGCAGTACTTC.

J is TRBJ2-3 and V is TRBV6-2 or TRBV6-3, with 12 bases fitting TRBD2. V lost 4 bases to trimming and J lost 4 bases; unmatched junction nucleotides: 3. The CDR3 has 15 amino acids. Germline CDR1 reads MNHEY; CDR2 reads SVGEGT. The CDR3: CASSLLAGGSDTQYF. The CDR3 DNA sequence: TGTGCCAGCAGTTTACTAGCGGGGGGCTCAGATACGCAGTATTTT.

This clonotype was counted a few times. This chain joins TRBV7-9 and TRBJ1-6; D is unclear. V lost 2 bases and J lost 8, with 10 bases in between. The germline V gene encodes CDR1 SEHNR and CDR2 FQNEAQ (reference sequence). The length of the CDR3 is 14 residues. The DNA for the CDR3 is TGTGCCAGCAGCTTACCGGGATGGGATTCACCCCTCCACTTT. It encodes CASSLPGWDSPLHF.